These 10 T cell receptor beta chains came from one sample sequenced in a study of blood T cell repertoires in COVID-19. Sequenced by immunoSEQ multiplex PCR; TCRdb stores in-frame clones only, minus some. The sample records around 200,000 clones, around 84% being singletons. Sequenced sample: peripheral blood. Receptors were obtained from a man in his forties or fifties with active or convalescent COVID-19.

The genes are TRBV11-1 and TRBJ2-1; TRBD2 aligns across 8 bases. This CDR3 spans 15 amino acids. Germline V gives CDR1 SGHAT, CDR2 FQDESV (reference sequence). Germline trimming cut 1 base from V and 5 bases from J; bases unmatched to any gene: 4. CDR3 in amino acids: CASSLGAGANNEQFF. DNA for the CDR3: TGTGCCAGCAGCTTAGGAGCGGGGGCCAACAATGAGCAGTTCTTC.

This clone was seen a handful of times. The chain carries TRBV9 and TRBJ2-2, with a weak D call TRBD2 (5 bases). The CDR3 extends over 14 amino acids. Trimming pared 4 bases from V and 6 bases from J, leaving 13 bases between. The V gene's germline CDR1 is SGDLS and CDR2 YYNGEE. The CDR3 DNA follows: TGTGCCAGCAGCCTGGGCCGGGAAGCCGGGGAGCTGTTTTTT. Its translation: CASSLGREAGELFF.

The rearrangement uses TRBV27 and TRBJ1-1; no clear D gene. Per the germline V gene, CDR1 is MNHEY and CDR2 is SMNVEV (reference sequence). V lost 7 bases and J lost 4, with 16 bases in between. The CDR3 has 14 amino acids. The CDR3 reads CASTQNQAATEAFF. DNA for the CDR3: TGTGCCAGCACCCAAAACCAAGCGGCCACTGAAGCTTTCTTT.

The chain recombines TRBV7-4 with TRBJ2-3, with TRBD2 matching 10 bases. V lost 5 bases to trimming and J lost 4 bases; unmatched junction nucleotides: 15. The germline V gene encodes CDR1 SGHVT and CDR2 SQSDAQ. The CDR3 is 18 amino acids. The CDR3, as DNA: TGTGCCAGCAGCCCACTTGGCTGGACTAGCGGCACTTCAGATACGCAGTATTTT. It translates to CASSPLGWTSGTSDTQYF.

This sequence joins TRBV5-4 and TRBJ1-1, with a weak D call TRBD1 (5 bases). CDR3 length equals 15 residues. The V gene lost 4 bases and the J gene lost 1 base, with 14 bases spanning the gap. Looked up from germline, CDR1 is SGHNT and CDR2 is YYREEE (reference sequence). The CDR3 sequence: CASSSAGRANTEAFF. The CDR3 coding sequence is TGTGCCAGCAGCAGCGCAGGGAGGGCGAACACTGAAGCTTTCTTT.

This clone was seen just once. The chain combines TRBV20-1 with TRBJ2-3; D gene ambiguous. This CDR3 comprises 11 residues. Looked up from germline, CDR1 is DFQATT and CDR2 is SNEGSKA (reference sequence). V was cut by 6 bases and J by 5 bases, with 9 bases left in between. The CDR3 is CSAAIIDTQYF. Written as DNA, the CDR3 is TGCAGTGCAGCGATAATAGATACGCAGTATTTT.

This chain joins TRBV6-2 or TRBV6-3 and TRBJ1-6; D ambiguous. V was clipped by 6 bases and J by 9 bases, with 15 bases between them. This CDR3 spans 14 amino acids. Looked up from germline, CDR1 is MNHEY and CDR2 is SVGEGT. The CDR3 sequence: CASSSGGRGSPLHF. The CDR3 DNA sequence: TGTGCCAGCAGCTCGGGAGGCCGGGGTTCACCCCTCCACTTT.

The chain couples TRBV7-9 to TRBJ2-6, with a weak D call TRBD1 (6 bases). Germline values: CDR1 SEHNR, CDR2 FQNEAQ (reference sequence). The V and J ends lost 4 bases and 1 base respectively, with 8 bases between them. The length of the CDR3 is 15 residues. CDR3 DNA sequence: TGTGCCAGCAGCTCAGGGGTTTCTGGGGCCAACGTCCTGACTTTC. It is translated as CASSSGVSGANVLTF. The complete variable domain, with remaining parts taken from reference TRBV7-9 and TRBJ2-6, reads DTGVSQNPRHKITKRGQNVTFRCDPISEHNRLYWYRQTLGQGPEFLTYFQNEAQLEKSRLLSDRFSAERPKGSFSTLEIQRTEQGDSAMYLCASSSGVSGANVLTFGAGSRLTVL.

The chain couples TRBV28 to TRBJ1-5, with TRBD1 matching 9 bases. Germline-derived CDR1 and CDR2 are MDHEN and SYDVKM. Trimming removed 7 bases from V and 5 bases from J; junction bases left unmatched: 12. The CDR3 length is 16 residues. CDR3 nucleotide sequence: TGTGCCAGCACCCTGACACCGGGACAGGGAGATCAGCCCCAGCATTTT. The encoded protein is CASTLTPGQGDQPQHF. Complete variable domain (other parts from reference TRBV28 and TRBJ1-5): DVKVTQSSRYLVKRTGEKVFLECVQDMDHENMFWYRQDPGLGLRLIYFSYDVKMKEKGDIPEGYSVSREKKERFSLILESASTNQTSMYLCASTLTPGQGDQPQHFGDGTRLSIL.

The V call is TRBV19, the J call TRBJ1-2; TRBD1 is a possible D gene (5 bases). V was pared by 5 bases and J by 4 bases, with 20 bases between. The germline gives CDR1 LNHDA, CDR2 SQIVND (reference sequence). The CDR3 length is 16 residues. The CDR3 DNA reads TGTGCCAGTAGTGCGACTCCCAGGGACTTGGTCTATGGCTACACCTTC. Translation gives CASSATPRDLVYGYTF.